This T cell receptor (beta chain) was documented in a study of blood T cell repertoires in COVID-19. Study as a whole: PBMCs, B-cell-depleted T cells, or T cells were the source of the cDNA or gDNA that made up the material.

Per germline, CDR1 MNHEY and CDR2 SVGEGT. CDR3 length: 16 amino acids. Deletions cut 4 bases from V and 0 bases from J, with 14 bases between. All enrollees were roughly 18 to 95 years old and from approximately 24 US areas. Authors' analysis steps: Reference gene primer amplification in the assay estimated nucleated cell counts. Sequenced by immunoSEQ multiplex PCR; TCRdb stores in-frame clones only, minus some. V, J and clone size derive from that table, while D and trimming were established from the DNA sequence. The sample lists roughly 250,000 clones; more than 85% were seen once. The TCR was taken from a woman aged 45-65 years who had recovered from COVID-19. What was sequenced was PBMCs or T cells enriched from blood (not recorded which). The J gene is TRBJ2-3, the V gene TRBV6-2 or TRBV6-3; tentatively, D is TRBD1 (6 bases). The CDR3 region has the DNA TGTGCCAGCAGTTTTACGGGGACAACTAGCACAGATACGCAGTATTTT. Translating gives CASSFTGTTSTDTQYF.